This T cell receptor beta chain was found in a study of control samples from healthy donors and cancer patients. Trimming took 4 bases from V and 4 from J, leaving 17 bases between them. The germline V gene encodes CDR1 SGHDT and CDR2 YYEEEE. This CDR3 has 15 residues. Profiled with immunoSEQ multiplex PCR; TCRdb holds only in-frame clones, not every one. In the table there are tens of thousands of clones, about 89% of which are singletons. Material for sequencing was blood. The receptor's source is a woman between 25 and 40 years old in good health. This chain uses TRBV5-6 with TRBJ1-2, with unresolved D. Written as DNA, the CDR3 is TGTGCCAGCAGCCGGCGGGGTGGGAGGGCCTATGGCTACACCTTC. Protein sequence: CASSRRGGRAYGYTF.